This T cell receptor (beta chain) was profiled in a study of T cells in Graves' hyperthyroidism and ophthalmopathy. Study-wide results and caveats: Through a model of 13 V-J features, ophthalmopathy was separated from stable hyperthyroidism. In blood, most of the thyroid clonotypes expanded above 0.001 were also present. It was a median around seven months before onset that the model predicted ophthalmopathy.

The TCR beta CDR3 regions underwent amplification using RNA transcripts as the source. TCR CDR3 underwent first-round RT-PCR with the HTBI primer set. TCRdb re-analysed the multiplex PCR reads in MiXCR, keeping a single row per CDR3 protein. Among some 420,000 distinct CDR3 sequences listed, 12% to 15% were seen once. Stable Graves' hyperthyroidism denoted no ophthalmopathy progression over 18 months. A word on this clonotype: Its antigen is unknown.

The V end was cut by 6 bases, the J end by 10 bases, with 19 bases between. This CDR3 region has 14 residues. CDR1 is SGHTA, CDR2 FQGTGA, per germline. The rearrangement links TRBV7-3 to TRBJ2-1; a possible D gene is TRBD2 (6 bases). The sequence was collected from a woman aged 18-30 years with Graves' hyperthyroidism. The sample taken for sequencing was blood. The CDR3 DNA is TGTGCCAGCAGTTACTCAACTAGCAGCTACGAGCAGTTCTTC. Translation: CASSYSTSSYEQFF.